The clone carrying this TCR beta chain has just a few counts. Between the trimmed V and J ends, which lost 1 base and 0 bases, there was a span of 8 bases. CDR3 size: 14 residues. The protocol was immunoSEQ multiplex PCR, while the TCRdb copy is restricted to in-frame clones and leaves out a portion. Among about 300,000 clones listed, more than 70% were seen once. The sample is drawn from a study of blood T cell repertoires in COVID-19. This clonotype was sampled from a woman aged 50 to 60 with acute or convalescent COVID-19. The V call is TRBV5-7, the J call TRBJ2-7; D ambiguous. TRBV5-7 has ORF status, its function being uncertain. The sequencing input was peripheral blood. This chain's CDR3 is CASSLCPYSYEQYF. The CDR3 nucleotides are TGTGCCAGCAGCTTGTGTCCCTACTCCTACGAGCAGTACTTC.